This T cell receptor beta chain is from a study of cytomegalovirus exposure and HLA in healthy donors. As concerns this clone: As yet, its antigen is unknown.

General study findings and limits: Among TCR beta chains of equal frequency, HLA-associated ones were more clonally expanded in a later analysis. In an earlier analysis, productive rearrangement rates for most beta V segments clustered near 87% or 30%. Later on, a genetic analysis was performed. It linked a missense variant in DCLRE1C with V- and J-gene trimming of TCR beta.

This PCR relied on a set of 60 Vbeta primers and 13 Jbeta primers. Sequenced by immunoSEQ multiplex PCR; TCRdb stores in-frame clones only, minus some. Of some 180,000 clones listed, around 80% are singletons. The germline V and J ends were trimmed by 4 bases and 5 bases, with 10 bases remaining between them. Germline CDR1 is LNHDA and CDR2 is SQIVND (reference sequence). The CDR3 is 13 residues long. The TCR sequence derives from a woman in her sixties or seventies in good health and CMV-seropositive. The chain joins TRBV19 to TRBJ2-3, with D possibly matching TRBD2 (5 bases). The specimen was PBMCs. The CDR3 bases are TGTGCCAGTAGTAACACTAGGCTAGATACGCAGTATTTT. Protein sequence: CASSNTRLDTQYF.